These 9 T cell receptor beta chains were sequenced from one sample in a study of T-cell reconstitution after alpha-beta-depleted transplantation in children. A TCRbeta library incorporating unique molecular identifiers was prepared. TCRdb redid the calling of the PCR reads with MiXCR, one entry per CDR3 protein. The repertoire includes a few hundred thousand distinct CDR3 sequences, roughly 43% of them detected once, and approximately 30% sits in the top ten. Here the sequenced sample was PBMCs, taken before TCRalphabeta/CD19-depleted stem cell transplant. These TCRs come from a girl aged 2 to 9 with aplastic anemia, due to receive a stem cell transplant.

This clonotype appeared a single time. The chain recombines TRBV11-2 with TRBJ2-1; TRBD2 aligns across 7 bases. The germline V gene has CDR1 SGHAT and CDR2 FQNNGV. The junction had 17 bases not matched to a gene; V was cut back by 3 bases and J by 6 bases. This CDR3 spans 18 amino acids. CDR3 in DNA: TGTGCCAGCAGCTTTCAAGCGGTGGGACTAACTTTTATCAATGAGCAGTTCTTC. The encoded protein is CASSFQAVGLTFINEQFF.

Turning to this clonotype: Because it lacks the conserved phenylalanine or tryptophan at the end, this CDR3 is likely a read error. The rearrangement uses TRBV7-2 and TRBJ2-3; D possibly corresponds to TRBD2 (5 bases). Germline CDR1 and CDR2: SGHTA and FQGNSA. The CDR3 totals 14 residues. The V gene lost 3 bases and the J gene lost 5 bases, with 12 bases spanning the gap. CDR3 in DNA: TGTGCCAGCAGCTTTATGACTACCCGAGATACGCAGTATATT. It is translated as CASSFMTTRDTQYI.

This clonotype was seen a handful of times. The chain has TRBV6-5 and TRBJ2-1; 7 bases line up with TRBD1. The CDR3 spans 14 residues. Germline V gene data show CDR1 as MNHEY and CDR2 as SVGAGI. V trimming: 4 bases; J trimming: 7 bases; junction bases outside the gene matches: 7. CDR3 in DNA: TGTGCCAGCAGTTTACAGGGGTGGGATAATGAGCAGTTCTTC. Its protein product is CASSLQGWDNEQFF.

This clonotype was seen many times. V usage is TRBV27 and J usage is TRBJ1-1; the D is unclear. Germline-derived CDR1 and CDR2 are MNHEY and SMNVEV (reference sequence). There are 13 residues in the CDR3. V lost 3 bases and J 1 base, leaving 6 bases between the germline ends. The CDR3: CASSLVRNTEAFF. DNA for the CDR3: TGTGCCAGCAGTTTGGTACGGAACACTGAAGCTTTCTTT.

The table lists this clonotype with many counts. This chain joins TRBV20-1 and TRBJ1-1; 9 bases are shared with TRBD1. V shed 6 bases, J shed 5 bases, and the junction held 10 bases outside the gene matches. Germline V gene lookup returns CDR1 DFQATT and CDR2 SNEGSKA (reference sequence). The CDR3 length is 14 residues. CDR3 residues: CSAAKTGGATEAFF. The CDR3 nucleotides read TGCAGTGCGGCTAAGACAGGGGGGGCAACTGAAGCTTTCTTT.

This clonotype was detected a few times. The gene calls are TRBV12-3 or TRBV12-4 and TRBJ2-6; D is possibly TRBD1 or TRBD2 (5 bases each). The germline V and J ends were trimmed by 5 bases and 2 bases, with 13 bases remaining between them. This CDR3 is 16 amino acids long. DNA of the CDR3: TGTGCCAGCAGTCGACATGTGGGGGCTGGGGCCAACGTCCTGACTTTC. It encodes CASSRHVGAGANVLTF.

The chain couples TRBV5-1 to TRBJ2-3; D is unresolved. The length of the CDR3 is 14 residues. Germline CDR1 reads SGHRS; CDR2 reads YFSETQ. V was pared by 0 bases and J by 1 base, with 6 bases between. The CDR3 region has the DNA TGCGCCAGCAGCTTGGGACGCCGCACAGATACGCAGTATTTT. It is translated as CASSLGRRTDTQYF. The full variable domain, completed using reference TRBV5-1 and TRBJ2-3, is KAGVTQTPRYLIKTRGQQVTLSCSPISGHRSVSWYQQTPGQGLQFLFEYFSETQRNKGNFPGRFSGRQFSNSRSEMNVSTLELGDSALYLCASSLGRRTDTQYFGPGTRLTVL.

The chain has TRBV11-2 and TRBJ1-1; D remains ambiguous. The CDR3 extends over 15 amino acids. CDR1 is SGHAT, CDR2 FQNNGV, per germline. V was trimmed by 0 bases and J by 1 base, leaving 9 bases between them. The CDR3 region has the DNA TGTGCCAGCAGCTTAGACTTTTGGCGGAACACTGAAGCTTTCTTT. As protein: CASSLDFWRNTEAFF.

There are a few counts of this clonotype. The V call is TRBV6-2 or TRBV6-3, the J call TRBJ1-2; D is possibly TRBD1 (6 bases). The germline V and J ends were trimmed by 2 bases and 8 bases, with 15 bases remaining between them. CDR3 size: 14 residues. Germline V gene sequence: CDR1 MNHEY, CDR2 SVGEGT. CDR3 DNA: TGTGCCAGCAGTTACGGCAGGGTCAGGGGCGGCTACACCTTC. It codes for CASSYGRVRGGYTF.